The clone carrying this T cell receptor beta chain has just one count. Its antigen remains unidentified. These data belong to a study of cytomegalovirus exposure and HLA in healthy donors. For the study at large: Across about 400 genotyped donors, roughly 80% landed in the Caucasian-associated ancestry cluster. Points from the study as a whole: The authors enumerated some 160 TCR beta chains as linked to cytomegalovirus.

V shed 4 bases and J 0 bases; nucleotides not matched to a gene: 3. Germline-derived CDR1 and CDR2 are SQVTM and ANQGSEA. This CDR3 is 14 amino acids long. Use of 60 Vbeta and 13 Jbeta primers characterized the PCR. TCRdb keeps only in-frame clones here, not all; method: immunoSEQ multiplex PCR. The sample includes 100,000 or so clones, about 78% seen only once; the top ten take approximately 1.2%. Source material: PBMCs. This chain joins TRBV29-1 and TRBJ1-3, with 7 bases matching TRBD1. The source of this sequence is a man younger than 40 in good health and CMV-seronegative. Written as DNA, the CDR3 is TGCAGCGTTGTGGGACAGTACTCTGGAAACACCATATATTTT. It specifies CSVVGQYSGNTIYF.